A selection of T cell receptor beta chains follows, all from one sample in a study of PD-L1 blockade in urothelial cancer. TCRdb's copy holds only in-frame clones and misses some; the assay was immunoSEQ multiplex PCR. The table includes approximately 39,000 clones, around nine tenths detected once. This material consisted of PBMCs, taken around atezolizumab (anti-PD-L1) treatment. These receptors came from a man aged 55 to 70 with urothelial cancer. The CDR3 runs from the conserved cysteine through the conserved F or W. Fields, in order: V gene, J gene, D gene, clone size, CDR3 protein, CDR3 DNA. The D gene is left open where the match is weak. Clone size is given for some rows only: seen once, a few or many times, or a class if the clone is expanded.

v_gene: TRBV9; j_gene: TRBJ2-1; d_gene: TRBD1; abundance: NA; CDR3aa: CASSARTGGSSYNEQFF; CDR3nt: TGTGCCAGCAGCGCCAGGACAGGGGGAAGCTCCTACAATGAGCAGTTCTTC
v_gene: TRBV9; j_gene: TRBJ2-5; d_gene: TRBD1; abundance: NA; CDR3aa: CASSARDRGLGQETQYF; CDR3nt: TGTGCCAGCAGCGCCCGGGACAGGGGCCTCGGCCAAGAGACCCAGTACTTC
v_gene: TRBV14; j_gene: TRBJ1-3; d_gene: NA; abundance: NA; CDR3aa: CASSQESGGNTIYF; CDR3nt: TGTGCCAGCAGCCAAGAGTCAGGGGGAAACACCATATATTTT
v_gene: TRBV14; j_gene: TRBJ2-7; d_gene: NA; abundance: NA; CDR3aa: CASSQLDRFSYEQYF; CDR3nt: TGTGCCAGCAGCCAACTAGACAGGTTCTCCTACGAGCAGTACTTC
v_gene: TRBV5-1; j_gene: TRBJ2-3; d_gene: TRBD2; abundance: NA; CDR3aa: CASSLGLAGGLNTQYF; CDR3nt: TGCGCCAGCAGCCTCGGACTAGCGGGGGGCCTAAATACGCAGTATTTT
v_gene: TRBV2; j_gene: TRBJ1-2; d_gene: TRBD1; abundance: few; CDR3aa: CAYNRGLGGYTF; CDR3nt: TGTGCTTATAACAGGGGGCTAGGGGGCTACACCTTC
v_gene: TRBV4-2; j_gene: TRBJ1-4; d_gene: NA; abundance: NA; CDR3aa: CASSPGLEQKNEKLFF; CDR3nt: TGTGCCAGCAGCCCAGGTCTGGAACAGAAGAATGAAAAACTGTTTTTT
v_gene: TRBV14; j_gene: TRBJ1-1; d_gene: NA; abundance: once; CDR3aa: CASSQDWKGASEAFF; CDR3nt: TGTGCCAGCAGCCAAGATTGGAAAGGGGCTTCTGAAGCTTTCTTT
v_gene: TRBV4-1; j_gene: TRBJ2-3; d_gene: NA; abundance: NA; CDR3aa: CASSQGRLIRPTATDTQYF; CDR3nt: TGCGCCAGCAGCCAAGGAAGGCTTATCAGGCCAACGGCCACAGATACGCAGTATTTT
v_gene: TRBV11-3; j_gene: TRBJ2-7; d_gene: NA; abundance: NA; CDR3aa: CASSVDVLGGGEQYF; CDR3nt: TGTGCCAGCAGCGTAGACGTTCTGGGGGGAGGCGAGCAGTACTTC
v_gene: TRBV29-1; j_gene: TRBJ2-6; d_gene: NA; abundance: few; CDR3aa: CSVRWSGANVLTF; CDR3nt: TGCAGCGTCCGGTGGTCCGGGGCCAACGTCCTGACTTTC
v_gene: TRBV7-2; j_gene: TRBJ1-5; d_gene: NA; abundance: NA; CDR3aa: CASSFDSYQPQHF; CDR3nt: TGTGCCAGCAGCTTTGACAGTTATCAGCCCCAGCATTTT
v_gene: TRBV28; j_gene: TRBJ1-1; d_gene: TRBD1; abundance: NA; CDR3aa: CASSAQGVLTGPSTEAFF; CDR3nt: TGTGCCAGCAGTGCCCAGGGGGTCCTGACGGGGCCGAGCACTGAAGCTTTCTTT
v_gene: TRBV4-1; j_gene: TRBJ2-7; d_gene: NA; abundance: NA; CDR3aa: CASSQGGGWDYEQYF; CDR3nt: TGCGCCAGCAGCCAAGGGGGGGGCTGGGACTACGAGCAGTACTTC
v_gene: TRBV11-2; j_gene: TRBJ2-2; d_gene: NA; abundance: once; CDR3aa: CASSFTEIGAGELFF; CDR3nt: TGTGCCAGCAGCTTCACGGAGATTGGCGCCGGGGAGCTGTTTTTT
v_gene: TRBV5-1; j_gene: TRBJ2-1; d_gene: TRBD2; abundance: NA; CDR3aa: CASSAGTTKGNEQFF; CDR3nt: TGCGCCAGCAGCGCCGGGACTACCAAGGGAAATGAGCAGTTCTTC
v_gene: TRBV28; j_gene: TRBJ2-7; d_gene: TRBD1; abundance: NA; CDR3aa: CASRVSGTGDYEQYF; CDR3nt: TGTGCCAGCAGGGTATCCGGGACAGGGGACTACGAGCAGTACTTC
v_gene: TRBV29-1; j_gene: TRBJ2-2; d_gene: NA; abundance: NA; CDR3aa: CSVLKGTGELFF; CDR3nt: TGCAGCGTGTTAAAGGGGACCGGGGAGCTGTTTTTT
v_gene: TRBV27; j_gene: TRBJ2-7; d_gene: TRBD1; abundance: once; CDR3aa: CASSFRGRYEQYF; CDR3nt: TGTGCCAGCAGTTTTAGGGGGCGGTACGAGCAGTACTTC
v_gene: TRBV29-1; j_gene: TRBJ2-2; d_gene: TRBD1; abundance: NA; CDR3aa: CSVVSPGTGMTGELFF; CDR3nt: TGCAGCGTCGTCTCCCCCGGGACAGGGATGACCGGGGAGCTGTTTTTT
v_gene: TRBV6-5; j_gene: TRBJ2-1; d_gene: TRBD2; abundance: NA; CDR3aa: CASSLRGAVRPEQFF; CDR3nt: TGTGCCAGCAGTTTGCGGGGGGCCGTTAGGCCTGAGCAGTTCTTC
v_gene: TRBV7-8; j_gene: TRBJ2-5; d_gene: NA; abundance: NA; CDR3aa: CASSSGVISQETQYF; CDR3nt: TGTGCCAGCAGCTCCGGGGTTATCTCGCAAGAGACCCAGTACTTC
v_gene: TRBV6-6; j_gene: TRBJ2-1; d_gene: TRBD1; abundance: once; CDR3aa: CASSYPRDSVNEQFF; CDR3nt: TGTGCCAGCAGTTACCCCCGGGACAGTGTCAATGAGCAGTTCTTC